A selection of T cell receptor beta chains follows, all from one sample in a study of blood T cell repertoires in COVID-19. Repertoires were generated with immunoSEQ multiplex PCR, while TCRdb's copy carries only in-frame clones and drops some. The sample yields around 77,000 clones, more than 75% seen once. Source material: peripheral blood. Receptor source: a man between 65 and 80 years old with active or convalescent COVID-19. CDR3s include the opening cysteine and the closing phenylalanine or tryptophan. A D gene is named only where the DNA matches it firmly.

j_call | v_call | d_call | cdr3_aa | cdr3_nt
TRBJ2-3 | TRBV9 | NA | CASSPRSSGSTDTQYF | TGTGCCAGCAGCCCCCGCTCGAGCGGTAGCACAGATACGCAGTATTTT
TRBJ2-2 | TRBV3-1/TRBV3-2 | NA | CASSPYGRGTNTGELFF | TGTGCCAGCAGCCCGTATGGAAGGGGGACGAACACCGGGGAGCTGTTTTTT
TRBJ2-7 | TRBV4-2 | TRBD1 | CASSQRDRGLDEQYF | TGTGCCAGCAGCCAACGGGACAGGGGTCTCGACGAGCAGTACTTC
TRBJ1-4 | TRBV19 | TRBD1 | CASSITGTGFEKLFF | TGTGCCAGTAGTATCACCGGGACAGGGTTCGAAAAACTGTTTTTT
TRBJ1-2 | TRBV19 | NA | CASSIEGRRGYTF | TGTGCCAGTAGTATAGAGGGGCGGAGAGGCTACACCTTC
TRBJ2-7 | TRBV28 | TRBD1 | CASSPTGSYSYEQYF | TGTGCCAGCAGTCCGACAGGGTCCTACTCCTACGAGCAGTACTTC
TRBJ2-1 | TRBV3-1/TRBV3-2 | NA | CASSQGRGEQFF | TGTGCCAGCAGCCAAGGAAGGGGGGAGCAGTTCTTC
TRBJ2-1 | TRBV19 | NA | CASSDTVYNEQFF | TGTGCCAGTAGTGATACAGTCTACAATGAGCAGTTCTTC
TRBJ1-4 | TRBV7-2 | NA | CASRRRGTNEKLFF | TGTGCCAGCCGCAGGCGGGGGACGAATGAAAAACTGTTTTTT
TRBJ1-1 | TRBV4-3 | NA | CASSQVGSAEAFF | TGCGCCAGCAGCCAAGTAGGGAGTGCTGAAGCTTTCTTT
TRBJ1-5 | TRBV6-1 | NA | CASSDGLTGFQPQHF | TGTGCCAGCAGTGACGGACTCACCGGCTTTCAGCCCCAGCATTTT
TRBJ2-2 | TRBV11-3 | NA | CASSQDRNTGELFF | TGTGCCAGCAGCCAGGACAGAAACACCGGGGAGCTGTTTTTT